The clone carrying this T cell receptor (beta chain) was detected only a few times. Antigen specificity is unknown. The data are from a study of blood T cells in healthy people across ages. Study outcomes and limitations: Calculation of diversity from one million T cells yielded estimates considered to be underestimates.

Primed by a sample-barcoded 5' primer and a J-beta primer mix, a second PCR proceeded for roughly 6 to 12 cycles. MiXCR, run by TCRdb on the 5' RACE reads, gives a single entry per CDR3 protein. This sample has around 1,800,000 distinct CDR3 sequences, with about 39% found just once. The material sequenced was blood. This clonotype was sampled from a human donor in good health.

The DNA of the CDR3 is TGTGCCAGCAGCTTAGGGGGGGAGAGCTCTGGGGCCAACGTCCTGACTTTC. It specifies CASSLGGESSGANVLTF. The V and J genes are TRBV7-9 and TRBJ2-6; weak D call: TRBD2 (6 bases). Germline CDR1 reads SEHNR; CDR2 reads FQNEAQ (reference sequence). The CDR3 sequence is 17 residues long. Trimming shortened V by 1 base and J by 0 bases, and 10 bases separated the two germline ends.